Sequencing of this T cell receptor beta chain was carried out in a study of cytomegalovirus exposure and HLA in healthy donors. The study's findings and limits: Reportedly, HLA-A and HLA-B alleles of most subjects were accurately predicted from TCR beta.

To note about this clone: The antigen is undetermined.

The V gene end was trimmed by 4 bases and the J gene end by 4 bases; junction bases not matched to a gene: 10. In germline, CDR1 is SGHDT, CDR2 YYEEEE. The CDR3 has 16 residues. 13 Jbeta primers and 60 Vbeta primers were used for the PCR. This table comes from immunoSEQ multiplex PCR, and its TCRdb copy is limited to in-frame clones, with some not included. Of 90,000 to 120,000 clones in the sample, 82% were seen once. Sample: PBMCs. The source is a man younger than 45 in good health and CMV-seropositive. The chain carries TRBV5-6 and TRBJ2-2; 7 positions match TRBD2. CDR3 protein: CASSGRRDYTTGELFF. CDR3 nucleotides: TGTGCCAGCAGCGGACGCCGGGACTATACCACCGGGGAGCTGTTTTTT.